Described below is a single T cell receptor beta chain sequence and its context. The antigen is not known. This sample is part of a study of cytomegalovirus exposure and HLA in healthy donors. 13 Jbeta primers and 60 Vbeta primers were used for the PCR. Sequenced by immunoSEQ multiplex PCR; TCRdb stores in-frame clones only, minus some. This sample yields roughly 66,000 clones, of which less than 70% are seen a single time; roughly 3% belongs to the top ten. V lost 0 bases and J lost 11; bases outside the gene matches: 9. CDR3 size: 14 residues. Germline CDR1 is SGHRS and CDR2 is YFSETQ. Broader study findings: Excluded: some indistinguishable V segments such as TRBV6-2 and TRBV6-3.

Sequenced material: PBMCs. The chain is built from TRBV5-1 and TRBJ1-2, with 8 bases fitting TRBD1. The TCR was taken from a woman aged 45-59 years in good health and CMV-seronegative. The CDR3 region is CASSLGEGQDKYTF. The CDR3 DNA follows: TGCGCCAGCAGCTTGGGGGAGGGACAGGACAAGTACACCTTC.